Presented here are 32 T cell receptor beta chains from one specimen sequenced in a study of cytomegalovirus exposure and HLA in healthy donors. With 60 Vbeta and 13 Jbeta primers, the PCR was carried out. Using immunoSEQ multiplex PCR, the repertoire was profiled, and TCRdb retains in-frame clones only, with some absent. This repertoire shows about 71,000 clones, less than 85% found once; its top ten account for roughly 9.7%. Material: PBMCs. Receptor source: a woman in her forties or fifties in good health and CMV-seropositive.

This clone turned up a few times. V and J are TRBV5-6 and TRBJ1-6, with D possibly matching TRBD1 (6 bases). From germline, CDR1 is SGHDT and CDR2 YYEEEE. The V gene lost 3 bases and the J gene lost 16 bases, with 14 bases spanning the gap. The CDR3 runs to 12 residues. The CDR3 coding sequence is TGTGCCAGCAGCTGGGGGGGGGCAGAACTCCACTTT. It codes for CASSWGGAELHF. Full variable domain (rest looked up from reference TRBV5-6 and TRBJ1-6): DAGVTQSPTHLIKTRGQQVTLRCSPKSGHDTVSWYQQALGQGPQFIFQYYEEEERQRGNFPDRFSGHQFPNYSSELNVNALLLGDSALYLCASSWGGAELHFGNGTRLTVT.

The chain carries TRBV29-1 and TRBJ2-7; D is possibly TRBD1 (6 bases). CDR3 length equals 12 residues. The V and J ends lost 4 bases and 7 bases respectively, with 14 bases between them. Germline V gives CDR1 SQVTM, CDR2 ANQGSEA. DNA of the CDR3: TGCAGCGTTGTTACTGAGCAGGGGGAGCAGTACTTC. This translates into CSVVTEQGEQYF.

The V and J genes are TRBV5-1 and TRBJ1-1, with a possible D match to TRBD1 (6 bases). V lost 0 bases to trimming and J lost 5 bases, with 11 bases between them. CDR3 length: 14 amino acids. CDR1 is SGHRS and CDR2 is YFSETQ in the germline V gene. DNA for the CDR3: TGCGCCAGCAGCTTGGCACAGGGATATACTGAAGCTTTCTTT. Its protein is CASSLAQGYTEAFF.

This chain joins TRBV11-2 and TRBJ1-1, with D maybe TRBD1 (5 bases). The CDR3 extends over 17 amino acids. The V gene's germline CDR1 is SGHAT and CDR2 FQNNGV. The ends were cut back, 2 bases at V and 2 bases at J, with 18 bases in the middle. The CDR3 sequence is CASSLNGAGSRNTEAFF. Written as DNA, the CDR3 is TGTGCCAGCAGCTTAAATGGGGCAGGGTCCAGAAACACTGAAGCTTTCTTT. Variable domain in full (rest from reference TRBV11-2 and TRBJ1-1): EAGVAQSPRYKIIEKRQSVAFWCNPISGHATLYWYQQILGQGPKLLIQFQNNGVVDDSQLPKDRFSAERLKGVDSTLKIQPAKLEDSAVYLCASSLNGAGSRNTEAFFGQGTRLTVV.

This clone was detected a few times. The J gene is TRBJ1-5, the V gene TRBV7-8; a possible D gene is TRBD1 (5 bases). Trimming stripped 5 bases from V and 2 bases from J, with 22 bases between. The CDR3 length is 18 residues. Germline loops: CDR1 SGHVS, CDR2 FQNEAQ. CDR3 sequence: CASSPGGRGGGGNQPQHF. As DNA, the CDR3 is TGTGCCAGCAGCCCTGGGGGGAGGGGAGGTGGTGGCAATCAGCCCCAGCATTTT.

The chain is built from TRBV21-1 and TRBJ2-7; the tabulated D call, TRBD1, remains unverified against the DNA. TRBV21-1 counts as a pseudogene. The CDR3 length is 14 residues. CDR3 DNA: TGTGCCAGCAGCAAATCTGACAGCTCCTACGAGCAGTACTTC. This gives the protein CASSKSDSSYEQYF.

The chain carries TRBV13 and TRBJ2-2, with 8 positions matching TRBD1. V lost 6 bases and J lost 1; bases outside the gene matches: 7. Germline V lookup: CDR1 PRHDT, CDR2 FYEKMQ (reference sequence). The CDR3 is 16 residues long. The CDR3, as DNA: TGTGCCAGCAGTTCTGGAGACAGGGGGAACACCGGGGAGCTGTTTTTT. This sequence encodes CASSSGDRGNTGELFF.

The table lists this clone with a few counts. The CDR3 DNA sequence: TGTGCCAGCAGTTCAGGTGGGGGCGGTAGTGTGGAGACCTTC. Amino acids: CASSSGGGGSVETF. This sequence joins TRBV28 and TRBJ1-2, with D perhaps TRBD1 (6 bases). Germline V gene data show CDR1 as MDHEN and CDR2 as SYDVKM. Trimming removed 4 bases from V and 14 bases from J, with 23 bases in between. The CDR3 runs to 14 residues.

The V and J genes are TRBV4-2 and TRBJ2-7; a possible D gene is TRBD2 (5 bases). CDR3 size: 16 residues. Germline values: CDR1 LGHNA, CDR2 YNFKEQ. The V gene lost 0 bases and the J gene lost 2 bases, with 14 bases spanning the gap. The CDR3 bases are TGTGCCAGCAGCCAAGAAGAGGGTGCAGGAGCCTACGAGCAGTACTTC. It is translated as CASSQEEGAGAYEQYF.

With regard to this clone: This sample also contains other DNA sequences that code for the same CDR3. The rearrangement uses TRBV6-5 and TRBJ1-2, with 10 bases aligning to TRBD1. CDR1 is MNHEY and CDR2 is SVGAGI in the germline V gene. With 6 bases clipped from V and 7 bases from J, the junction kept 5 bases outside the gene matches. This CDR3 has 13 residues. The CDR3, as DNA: TGTGCCAGCAGCCGGACAGGGGGTTTTGGCTACACCTTC. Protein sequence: CASSRTGGFGYTF.

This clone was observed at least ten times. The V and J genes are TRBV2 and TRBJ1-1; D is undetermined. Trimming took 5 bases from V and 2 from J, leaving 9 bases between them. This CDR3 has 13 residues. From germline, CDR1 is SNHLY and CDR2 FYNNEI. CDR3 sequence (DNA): TGTGCCAGCAGTCCAGATCATAACACTGAAGCTTTCTTT. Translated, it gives CASSPDHNTEAFF.

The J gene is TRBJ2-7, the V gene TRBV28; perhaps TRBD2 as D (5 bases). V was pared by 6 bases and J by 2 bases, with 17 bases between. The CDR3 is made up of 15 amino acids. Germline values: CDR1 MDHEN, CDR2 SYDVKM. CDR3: CASRREGAATYEQYF. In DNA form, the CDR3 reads TGTGCCAGCAGACGGGAAGGAGCCGCAACCTACGAGCAGTACTTC.

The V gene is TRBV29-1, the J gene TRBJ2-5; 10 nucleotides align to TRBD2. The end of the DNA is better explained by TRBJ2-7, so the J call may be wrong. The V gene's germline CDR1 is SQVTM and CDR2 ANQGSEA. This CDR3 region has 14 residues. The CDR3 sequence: CSVSIGTSAYEQYF. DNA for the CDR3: TGCAGCGTTTCTATAGGGACTAGCGCCTACGAGCAGTACTTC.

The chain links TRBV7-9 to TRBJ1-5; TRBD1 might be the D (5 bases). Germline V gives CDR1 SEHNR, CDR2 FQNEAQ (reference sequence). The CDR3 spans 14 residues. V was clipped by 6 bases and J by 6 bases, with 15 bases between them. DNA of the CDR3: TGTGCCAGCAGTCTGGGAGGGGAAGGTCAGCCCCAGCATTTT. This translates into CASSLGGEGQPQHF. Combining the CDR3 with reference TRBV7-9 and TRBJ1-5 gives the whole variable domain DTGVSQNPRHKITKRGQNVTFRCDPISEHNRLYWYRQTLGQGPEFLTYFQNEAQLEKSRLLSDRFSAERPKGSFSTLEIQRTEQGDSAMYLCASSLGGEGQPQHFGDGTRLSIL.

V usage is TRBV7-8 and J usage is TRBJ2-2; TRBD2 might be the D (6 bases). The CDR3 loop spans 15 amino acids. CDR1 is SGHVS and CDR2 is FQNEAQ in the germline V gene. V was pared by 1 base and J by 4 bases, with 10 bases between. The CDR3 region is CASSLVGGSTGELFF. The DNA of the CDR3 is TGTGCCAGCAGCTTAGTTGGGGGGTCCACCGGGGAGCTGTTTTTT.

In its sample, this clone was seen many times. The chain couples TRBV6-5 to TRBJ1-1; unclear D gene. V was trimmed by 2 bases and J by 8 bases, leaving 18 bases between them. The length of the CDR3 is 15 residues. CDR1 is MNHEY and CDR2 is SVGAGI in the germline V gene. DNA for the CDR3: TGTGCCAGCAGTTACCGGATACAAAACGGCGGCGAAGCTTTCTTT. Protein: CASSYRIQNGGEAFF.

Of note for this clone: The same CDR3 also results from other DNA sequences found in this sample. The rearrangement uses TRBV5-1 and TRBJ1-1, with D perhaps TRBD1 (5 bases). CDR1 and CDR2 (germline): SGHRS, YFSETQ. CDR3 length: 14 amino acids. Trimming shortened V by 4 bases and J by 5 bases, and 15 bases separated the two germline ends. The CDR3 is CASSPGQGGTEAFF. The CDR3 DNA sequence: TGCGCCAGCAGCCCCGGACAAGGAGGGACTGAAGCTTTCTTT. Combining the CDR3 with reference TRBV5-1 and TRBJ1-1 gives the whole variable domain KAGVTQTPRYLIKTRGQQVTLSCSPISGHRSVSWYQQTPGQGLQFLFEYFSETQRNKGNFPGRFSGRQFSNSRSEMNVSTLELGDSALYLCASSPGQGGTEAFFGQGTRLTVV.

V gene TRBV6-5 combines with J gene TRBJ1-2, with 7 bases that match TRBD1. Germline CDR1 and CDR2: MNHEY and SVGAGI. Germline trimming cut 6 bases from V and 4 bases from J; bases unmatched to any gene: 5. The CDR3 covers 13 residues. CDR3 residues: CASRPGTAYGYTF. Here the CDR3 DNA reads TGTGCCAGCAGACCCGGGACAGCCTATGGCTACACCTTC.

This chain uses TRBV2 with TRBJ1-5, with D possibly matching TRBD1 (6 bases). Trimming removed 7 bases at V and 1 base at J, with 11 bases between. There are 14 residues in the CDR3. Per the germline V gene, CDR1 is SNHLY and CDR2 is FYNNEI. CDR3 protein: CASNRAISNQPQHF. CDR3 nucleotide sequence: TGTGCCAGCAACAGGGCGATAAGCAATCAGCCCCAGCATTTT. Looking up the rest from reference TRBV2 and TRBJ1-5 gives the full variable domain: EPEVTQTPSHQVTQMGQEVILRCVPISNHLYFYWYRQILGQKVEFLVSFYNNEISEKSEIFDDQFSVERPDGSNFTLKIRSTKLEDSAMYFCASNRAISNQPQHFGDGTRLSIL.

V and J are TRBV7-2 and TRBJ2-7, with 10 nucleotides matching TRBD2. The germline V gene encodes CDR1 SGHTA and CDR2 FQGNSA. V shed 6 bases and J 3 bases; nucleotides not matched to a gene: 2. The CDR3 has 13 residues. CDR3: CASRRLAGYEQYF. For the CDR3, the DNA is TGTGCCAGCAGAAGACTAGCGGGCTACGAGCAGTACTTC.

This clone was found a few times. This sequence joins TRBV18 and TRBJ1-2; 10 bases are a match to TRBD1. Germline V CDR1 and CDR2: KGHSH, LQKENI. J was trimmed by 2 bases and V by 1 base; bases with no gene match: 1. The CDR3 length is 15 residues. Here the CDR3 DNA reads TGTGCCAGCTCACCACAGGGACAGGGGAACTATGGCTACACCTTC. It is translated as CASSPQGQGNYGYTF. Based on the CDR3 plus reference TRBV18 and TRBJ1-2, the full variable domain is NAGVMQNPRHLVRRRGQEARLRCSPMKGHSHVYWYRQLPEEGLKFMVYLQKENIIDESGMPKERFSAEFPKEGPSILRIQQVVRGDSAAYFCASSPQGQGNYGYTFGSGTRLTVV.

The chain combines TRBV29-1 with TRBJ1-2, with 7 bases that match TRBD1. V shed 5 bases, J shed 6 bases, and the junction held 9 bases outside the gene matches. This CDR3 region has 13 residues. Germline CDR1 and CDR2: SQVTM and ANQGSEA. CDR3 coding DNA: TGCAGCGTTCCAAGGACAGGTCTAGATGGCTACACCTTC. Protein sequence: CSVPRTGLDGYTF.

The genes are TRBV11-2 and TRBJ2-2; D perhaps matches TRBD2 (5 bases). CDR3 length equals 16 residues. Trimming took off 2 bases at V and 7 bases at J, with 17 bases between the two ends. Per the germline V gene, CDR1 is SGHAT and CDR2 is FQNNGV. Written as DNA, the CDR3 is TGTGCCAGCAGCTTAAGAACATACCCGGGGTACGGGGAGCTGTTTTTT. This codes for CASSLRTYPGYGELFF.

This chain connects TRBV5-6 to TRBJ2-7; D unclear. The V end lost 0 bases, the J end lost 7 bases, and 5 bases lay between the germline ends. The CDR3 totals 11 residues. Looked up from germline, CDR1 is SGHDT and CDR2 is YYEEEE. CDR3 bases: TGTGCCAGCAGCTTGGTCCGGGAGCAGTACTTC. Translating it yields CASSLVREQYF.

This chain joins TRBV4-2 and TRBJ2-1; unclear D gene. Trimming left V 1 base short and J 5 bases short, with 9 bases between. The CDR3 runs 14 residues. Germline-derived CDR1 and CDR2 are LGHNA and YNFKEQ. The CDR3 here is CASSQVGRNNEQFF. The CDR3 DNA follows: TGTGCCAGCAGCCAAGTTGGTAGAAACAATGAGCAGTTCTTC.

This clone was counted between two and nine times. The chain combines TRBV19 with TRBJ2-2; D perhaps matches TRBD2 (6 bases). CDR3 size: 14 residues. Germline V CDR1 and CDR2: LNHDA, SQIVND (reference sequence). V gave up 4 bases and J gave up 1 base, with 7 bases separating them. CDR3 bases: TGTGCCAGTAGTAACGGGGGGAACACCGGGGAGCTGTTTTTT. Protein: CASSNGGNTGELFF.

The CDR3 coding sequence is TGCGCCAGCACCCCGTCGGGGGGGGTCCCAGCTACGCAGTATTTT. Its translation: CASTPSGGVPATQYF. The V and J genes are TRBV4-3 and TRBJ2-3; TRBD2 agrees at 8 bases. Germline CDR1 LGHNA, CDR2 YSLEER. The CDR3 is 15 amino acids. V gave up 7 bases and J gave up 8 bases; unmatched junction bases: 14.

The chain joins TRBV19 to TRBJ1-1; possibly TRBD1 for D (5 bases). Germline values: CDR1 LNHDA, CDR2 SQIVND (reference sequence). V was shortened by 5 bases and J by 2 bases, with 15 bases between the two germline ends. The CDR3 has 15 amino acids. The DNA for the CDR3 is TGTGCCAGTAGTCCCAGACGCGGGGGAAACACTGAAGCTTTCTTT. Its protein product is CASSPRRGGNTEAFF.

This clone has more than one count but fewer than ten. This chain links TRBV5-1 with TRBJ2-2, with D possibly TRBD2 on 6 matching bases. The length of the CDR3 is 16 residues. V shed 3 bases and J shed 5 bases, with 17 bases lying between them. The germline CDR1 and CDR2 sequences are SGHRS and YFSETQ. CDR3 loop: CASSSSGSLGTGELFF. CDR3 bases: TGCGCCAGCAGCTCAAGCGGGTCTCTTGGGACCGGGGAGCTGTTTTTT.

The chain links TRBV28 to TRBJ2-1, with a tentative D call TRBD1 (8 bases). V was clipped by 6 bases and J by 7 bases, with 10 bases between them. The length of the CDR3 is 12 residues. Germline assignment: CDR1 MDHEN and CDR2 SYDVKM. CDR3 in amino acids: CASRQGGNEQFF. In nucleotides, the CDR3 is TGTGCCAGCAGACAGGGGGGGAATGAGCAGTTCTTC.

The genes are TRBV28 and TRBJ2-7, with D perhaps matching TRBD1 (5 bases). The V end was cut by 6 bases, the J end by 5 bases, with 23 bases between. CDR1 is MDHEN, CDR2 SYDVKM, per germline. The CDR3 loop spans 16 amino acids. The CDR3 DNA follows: TGTGCCAGCAGAAACCTCGGATTTGGGGCGATGGACGAGCAGTACTTC. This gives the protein CASRNLGFGAMDEQYF.

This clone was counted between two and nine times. The CDR3 DNA is TGTGCCATCAGTGAGAACAGGAATGAAAAACTGTTTTTT. This encodes CAISENRNEKLFF. This rearrangement joins TRBV10-3 to TRBJ1-4, with D possibly TRBD1 on 5 matching bases. Between the trimmed V and J ends, which lost 2 bases and 5 bases, there was a span of 6 bases. CDR1 is ENHRY and CDR2 is SYGVKD in the germline V gene. The CDR3 spans 13 residues.